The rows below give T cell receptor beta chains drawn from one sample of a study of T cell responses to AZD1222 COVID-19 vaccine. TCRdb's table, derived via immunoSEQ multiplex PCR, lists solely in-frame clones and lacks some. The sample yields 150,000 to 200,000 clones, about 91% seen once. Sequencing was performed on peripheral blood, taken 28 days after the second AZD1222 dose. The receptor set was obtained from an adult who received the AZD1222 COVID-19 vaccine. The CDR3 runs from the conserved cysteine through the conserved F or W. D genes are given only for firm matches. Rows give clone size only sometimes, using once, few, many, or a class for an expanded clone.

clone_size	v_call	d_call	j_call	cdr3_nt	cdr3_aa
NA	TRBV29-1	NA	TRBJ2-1	TGCAGTATACAACTAGGTAACAATGAGCAGTTCTTC	CSIQLGNNEQFF
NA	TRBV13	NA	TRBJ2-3	TGTGCCAGCAGCTTAAGGGGCGGCCAAACTAGCACAGATACGCAGTATTTT	CASSLRGGQTSTDTQYF
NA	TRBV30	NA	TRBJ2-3	TGTGCCTGGAGTAAAGGGTTCGGGACAGATACGCAGTATTTT	CAWSKGFGTDTQYF
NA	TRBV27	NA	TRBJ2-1	TGTGCCAGCAGTTCGACTCTCAATGAGCAGTTCTTC	CASSSTLNEQFF
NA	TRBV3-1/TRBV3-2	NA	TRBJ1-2	TGTGCCAGCAGCCAAGACGTCGACTATGGCTACACCTTC	CASSQDVDYGYTF
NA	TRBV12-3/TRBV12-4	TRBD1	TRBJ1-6	TGTGCCAGCAGCTGGACAGGGGACACGACCCTCCACTTT	CASSWTGDTTLHF
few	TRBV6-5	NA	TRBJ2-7	NA	CASSSSTGVYEQYF
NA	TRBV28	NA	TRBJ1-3	TGTGCCAGCAGTCGGGGGGGCTCTGGAAACACCATATATTTT	CASSRGGSGNTIYF
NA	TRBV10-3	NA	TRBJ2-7	TGTGCCATCAGTTCGACTAGTACGTCCTACGAGCAGTACTTC	CAISSTSTSYEQYF
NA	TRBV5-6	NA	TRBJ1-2	TGTGCCAGCAGCTTGGGGGCGGGCAGCTCTAACTATGGCTACACCTTC	CASSLGAGSSNYGYTF
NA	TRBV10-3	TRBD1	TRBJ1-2	TGTGCCATCAGTTCCGGGACAGGGCACTATGGCTACACCTTC	CAISSGTGHYGYTF
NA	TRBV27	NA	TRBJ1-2	TGTGCCAGCAGCCTTCCAGGGGTTGGCTACACCTTC	CASSLPGVGYTF
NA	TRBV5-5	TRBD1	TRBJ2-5	TGTGCCAGCAGCTTGGGACAGGGGGGACAAGAGACCCAGTACTTC	CASSLGQGGQETQYF
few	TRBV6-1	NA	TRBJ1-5	TGTGCCAGCAGTGAAGCGTTGGAGACTCATCAGCCCCAGCATTTT	CASSEALETHQPQHF
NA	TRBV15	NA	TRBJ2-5	TGTGCCACCAGCAGGGGGGGGCGTAAAGAGACCCAGTACTTC	CATSRGGRKETQYF
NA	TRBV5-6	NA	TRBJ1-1	TGTGCCAGCAGCTTCGGGGTGGGCACTGAAGCTTTCTTT	CASSFGVGTEAFF
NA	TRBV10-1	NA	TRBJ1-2	TGCGCCAGTGGCAGGGGCCCCTATGGCTACACCTTC	CASGRGPYGYTF
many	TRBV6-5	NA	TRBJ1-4	TGTGCCAGCAGTTTCAGCAGGGGCCACAATGAAAAACTGTTTTTT	CASSFSRGHNEKLFF
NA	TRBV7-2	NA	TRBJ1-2	TGTGCCAGCCGCCGCTCAGGAGGGGTCTATGGCTACACCTTC	CASRRSGGVYGYTF
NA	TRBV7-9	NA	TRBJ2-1	TGTGCCAGCAGCGGTGGCTTGTCCTACAATGAGCAGTTCTTC	CASSGGLSYNEQFF
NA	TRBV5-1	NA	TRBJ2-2	TGCGCCAGCAGTCAAGGATGGGCGGGCAACACCGGGGAGCTGTTTTTT	CASSQGWAGNTGELFF
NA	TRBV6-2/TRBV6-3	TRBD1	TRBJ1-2	TGTGCCAGCAGTTACCTACAGGGGGATGGTGGCTACACCTTC	CASSYLQGDGGYTF
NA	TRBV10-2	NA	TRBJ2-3	TGCGCCAGCAGGACCCCCGGGGCGAAAGATACGCAGTATTTT	CASRTPGAKDTQYF
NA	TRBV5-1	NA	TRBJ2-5	TGCGCCAGCAGCCCCCAGCCCACGGGACTCCCCCAAGAGACCCAGTACTTC	CASSPQPTGLPQETQYF
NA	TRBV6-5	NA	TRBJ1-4	TGTGCCAGCAGAACCGTAGGTGCAACTAATGAAAAACTGTTTTTT	CASRTVGATNEKLFF
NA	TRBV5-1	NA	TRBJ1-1	TGCGCCAGCAGCCCGGGCCCGCGGGAGGCTGAAGCTTTCTTT	CASSPGPREAEAFF
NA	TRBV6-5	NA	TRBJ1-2	TGTGCCAGCAGTTCCAACTATGGCTACACCTTC	CASSSNYGYTF
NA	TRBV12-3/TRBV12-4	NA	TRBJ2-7	TGTGCCACAATCATCTACGAGCAGTACTTC	CATIIYEQYF
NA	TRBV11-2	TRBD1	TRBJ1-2	TGTGCCAGCAGAGGCCAGGGGGCTCTCGGGGGCTACACCTTC	CASRGQGALGGYTF
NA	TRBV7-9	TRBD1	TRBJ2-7	TGTGCCAGCAGCCCGGACAGGGACTACGAGCAGTACTTC	CASSPDRDYEQYF
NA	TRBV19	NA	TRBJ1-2	TGTGCCTCTAAGGACGGAGGGGGCTATGGCTACACCTTC	CASKDGGGYGYTF
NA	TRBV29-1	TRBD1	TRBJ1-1	TGCAGCGTTGTTGGTCAGGGGGTAAACACTGAAGCTTTCTTT	CSVVGQGVNTEAFF
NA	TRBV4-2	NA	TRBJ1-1	TGTGCCAGCAGCCAAGAGGGGCGGGGCAGGAACACTGAAGCTTTCTTT	CASSQEGRGRNTEAFF
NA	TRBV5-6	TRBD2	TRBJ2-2	TGTGCCAGCAGCTTGCCTAGCGGGGGGGCCGTGGAGCTGTTTTTT	CASSLPSGGAVELFF
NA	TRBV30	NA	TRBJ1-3	TGTGCCTGGTTAACCTCTGGAAACACCATATATTTT	CAWLTSGNTIYF
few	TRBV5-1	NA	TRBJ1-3	TGCGCCAGCGGCCGTGAGGGAAGCTCTGGAAACACCATATATTTT	CASGREGSSGNTIYF
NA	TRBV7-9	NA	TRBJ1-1	TGTGCCAGCAGCTATACCCGGAGTGGAGACACTGAAGCTTTCTTT	CASSYTRSGDTEAFF
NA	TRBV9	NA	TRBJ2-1	TGTGCCAGCAGCGTAGTTAGCGCCCGCTACAATGAGCAGTTCTTC	CASSVVSARYNEQFF
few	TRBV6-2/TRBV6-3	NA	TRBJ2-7	TGTGCCAGCAGTTACACCCAGTACGAGCAGTACTTC	CASSYTQYEQYF
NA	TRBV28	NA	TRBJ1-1	TGTGCCAGCGCTAAGGTTTGGAACACTGAAGCTTTCTTT	CASAKVWNTEAFF
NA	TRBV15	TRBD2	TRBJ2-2	TGTGCCACCAGCGGGCCTAGCGGGAGGGCGGGGGAGCTGTTTTTT	CATSGPSGRAGELFF
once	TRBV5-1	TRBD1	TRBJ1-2	TGCGCCAGCAGCTCCTTGGACAGGGGGAGCTATGGCTACACCTTC	CASSSLDRGSYGYTF
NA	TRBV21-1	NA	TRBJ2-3	TGTGCCAGCACCCCGGGAGCTAGCGGGGGCTATAGCACAGATACGCAGTATTTT	CASTPGASGGYSTDTQYF
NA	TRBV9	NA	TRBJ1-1	TGTGCCAGCAGCGCCCACAGTGGTACTGAAGCTTTCTTT	CASSAHSGTEAFF
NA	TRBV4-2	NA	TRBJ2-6	TGTGCCAGCAGCCCGTTCCGGACGGAGACGGGGGCCAACGTCCTGACTTTC	CASSPFRTETGANVLTF
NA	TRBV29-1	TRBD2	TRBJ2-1	TGCAGCGTTTCCCTCTTAGCGGGAGGTCGGAACAATGAGCAGTTCTTC	CSVSLLAGGRNNEQFF
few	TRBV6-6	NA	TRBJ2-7	TGTGCCAGCAGTTACCCGCTGATCCCAGAGCAGTACTTC	CASSYPLIPEQYF
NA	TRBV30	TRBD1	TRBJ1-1	TGTGCCTGGAGTTCGAGGTCAGGGGGCGAAGCTTTCTTT	CAWSSRSGGEAFF
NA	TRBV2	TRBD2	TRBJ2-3	TGTGCCAGCAGGCGGGCTAGCGGCTCCCAGAGCACAGATACGCAGTATTTT	CASRRASGSQSTDTQYF
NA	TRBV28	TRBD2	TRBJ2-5	TGTGCCAGCAGCCCGGGACTAGCGGGAGTGGAGACCCAGTACTTC	CASSPGLAGVETQYF
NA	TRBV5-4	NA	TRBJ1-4	TGTGCCAGCAGCTCACAGGGCCGGGGGGAAAAACTGTTTTTT	CASSSQGRGEKLFF
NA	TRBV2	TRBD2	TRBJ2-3	TGTGCCAGCAGCCGACTAGCGGGGGGCACAGATACGCAGTATTTT	CASSRLAGGTDTQYF
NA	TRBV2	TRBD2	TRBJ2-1	TGTGCCAGCAGCCCCCCTAGCGGGGCTTACAATGAGCAGTTCTTC	CASSPPSGAYNEQFF